The present TCR beta chain was sequenced within a study of T cells in Graves' hyperthyroidism and ophthalmopathy. Whole-study context: Peripheral blood sampling occurred at initial diagnosis, before any treatment. Points from the study as a whole: Blood samples included most of the expanded thyroid clonotypes exceeding 0.001.

This clonotype was seen at least ten times. Its antigen is unknown. Using RNA transcripts as the source, TCR beta CDR3 regions were amplified. Researchers ran a first-round RT-PCR on the TCR CDR3 using the HTBI primer set. A single record per CDR3 protein comes from TCRdb applying MiXCR to the multiplex PCR reads. The data contain 640,000 or so distinct CDR3 sequences, roughly 14% of them seen just once; the ten biggest clones take up 4.3%. Ophthalmopathy patients had moderate-to-severe active disease, CAS ≥3, NOSPECS ≥4, and disease duration under 3 months. The CDR3 extends over 16 amino acids. V was trimmed by 5 bases and J by 0 bases, leaving 11 bases between them.

The chain joins TRBV12-3 or TRBV12-4 to TRBJ2-6; D remains unclear. The sequence came from a woman between 40 and 50 years old with Graves' ophthalmopathy. Sequenced material: blood. The CDR3: CASSPNLSSGANVLTF. The CDR3 DNA reads TGTGCCAGCAGTCCAAACCTGAGCTCTGGGGCCAACGTCCTGACTTTC.